The count of the clone carrying this TCR beta chain is one. What it binds is not known. Produced via immunoSEQ multiplex PCR; TCRdb's table is partial and in-frame only. This sample has about 90,000 clones; 90% to 95% occur once, and the top ten carry approximately 0.5%. The data belong to a study of graft-versus-host responses after intestinal transplantation. In the study overall: Transplantation in recipients was multivisceral, liver-intestinal, or isolated intestinal. All recipients got anti-thymocyte globulin induction, then tacrolimus and steroids for roughly three years.

Whole-study findings and limits: GvH clones appeared in recipient marrow, some first in ileum or blood. Graft-versus-host to host-versus-graft clonal ratios in allografts were high in patients with graft-donor T cell macrochimerism.

The sequencing used unstimulated CD8+ T cells sorted from spleen or lymph node cells, collected before intestinal transplant. The TCR sequence derives from a human donor who received an intestinal transplant.

The CDR3 DNA is TGTGCCAGCAGCTTAGATCCTAGCGGTAGACAAGAGACCCAGTACTTC. Translated: CASSLDPSGRQETQYF. The chain uses TRBV7-9 and TRBJ2-5, with 7 bases matching TRBD2. V trimming: 1 base; J trimming: 2 bases; junction bases outside the gene matches: 7. The CDR3 sequence is 16 residues long. Germline V gene data show CDR1 as SEHNR and CDR2 as FQNEAQ (reference sequence).